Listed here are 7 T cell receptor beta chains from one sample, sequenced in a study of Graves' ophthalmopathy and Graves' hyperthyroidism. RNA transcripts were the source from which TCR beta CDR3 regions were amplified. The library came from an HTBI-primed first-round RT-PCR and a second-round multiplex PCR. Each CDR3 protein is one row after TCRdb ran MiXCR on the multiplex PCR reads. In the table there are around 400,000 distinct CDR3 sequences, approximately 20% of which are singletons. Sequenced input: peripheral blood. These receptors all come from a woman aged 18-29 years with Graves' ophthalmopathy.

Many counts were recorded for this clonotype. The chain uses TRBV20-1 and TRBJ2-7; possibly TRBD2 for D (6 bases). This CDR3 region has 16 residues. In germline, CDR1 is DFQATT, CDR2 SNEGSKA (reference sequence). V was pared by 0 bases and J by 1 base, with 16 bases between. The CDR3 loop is CSARDPGGRRSYEQYF. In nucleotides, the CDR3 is TGCAGTGCTAGAGATCCCGGGGGTCGAAGATCCTACGAGCAGTACTTC.

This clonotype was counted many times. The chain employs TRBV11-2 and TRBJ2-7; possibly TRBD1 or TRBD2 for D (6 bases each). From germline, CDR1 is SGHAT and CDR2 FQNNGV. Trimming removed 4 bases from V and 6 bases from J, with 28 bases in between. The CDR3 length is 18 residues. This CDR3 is CASSSGGVWGPKVSEQYF. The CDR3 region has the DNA TGTGCCAGCAGCTCAGGAGGGGTGTGGGGGCCGAAAGTGAGCGAGCAGTACTTC.

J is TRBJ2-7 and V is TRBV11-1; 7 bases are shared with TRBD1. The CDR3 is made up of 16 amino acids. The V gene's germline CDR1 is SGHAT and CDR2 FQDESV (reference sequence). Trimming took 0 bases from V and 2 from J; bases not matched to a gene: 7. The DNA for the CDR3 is TGTGCCAGCAGCTTAGCCCCAAGGGGGCACCCCTACGAGCAGTACTTC. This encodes CASSLAPRGHPYEQYF.

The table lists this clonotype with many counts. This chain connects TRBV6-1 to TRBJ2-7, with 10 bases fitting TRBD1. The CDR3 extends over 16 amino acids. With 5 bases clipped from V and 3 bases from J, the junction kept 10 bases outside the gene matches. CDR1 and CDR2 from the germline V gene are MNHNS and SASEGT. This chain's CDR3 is CASSRAAGQGIYEQYF. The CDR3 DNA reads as TGTGCCAGCAGTCGAGCTGCGGGACAGGGGATCTACGAGCAGTACTTC.

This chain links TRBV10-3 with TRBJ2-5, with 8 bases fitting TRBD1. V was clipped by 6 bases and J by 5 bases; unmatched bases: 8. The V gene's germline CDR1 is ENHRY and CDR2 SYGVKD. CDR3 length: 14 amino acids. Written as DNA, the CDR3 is TGTGCCATCAGCGGCAACAGGGGGAGTGAGACCCAGTACTTC. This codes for CAISGNRGSETQYF.

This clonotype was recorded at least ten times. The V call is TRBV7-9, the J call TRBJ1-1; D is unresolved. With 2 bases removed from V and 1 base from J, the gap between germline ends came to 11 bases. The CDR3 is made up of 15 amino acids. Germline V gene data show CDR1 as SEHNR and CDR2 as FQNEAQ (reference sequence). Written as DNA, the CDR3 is TGTGCCAGCAGCTTAAAGTCTGCAGAGAACACTGAAGCTTTCTTT. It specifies CASSLKSAENTEAFF.

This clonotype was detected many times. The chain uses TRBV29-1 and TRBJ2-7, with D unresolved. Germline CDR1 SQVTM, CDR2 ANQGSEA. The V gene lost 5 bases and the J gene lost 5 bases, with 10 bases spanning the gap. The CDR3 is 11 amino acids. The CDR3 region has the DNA TGCAGCGTTTTTTTCAGCCACGAGCAGTACTTC. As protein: CSVFFSHEQYF.